The 7 T cell receptor beta chains below all came from one sample that was sequenced in a study of early stage breast cancer tumors. Libraries were prepared by immunoSEQ multiplex PCR; TCRdb keeps only in-frame clonotypes and omits some of them. The sample shows some 7,800 clones, approximately 80% of them seen only once. Sequenced sample: normal breast tissue next to the tumor. These receptor sequences come from a person aged 60 to 70 with breast cancer.

Worth noting for this clone: Compared with germline, one end of the junction differs, possibly owing to a read error. The chain couples TRBV5-1 to TRBJ2-5; 7 bases map to TRBD1. CDR3 length: 15 amino acids. Per germline, CDR1 SGHRS and CDR2 YFSETQ. The CDR3 loop reads CASSFPGGAVETQYF. The CDR3 nucleotides read TGTGCCAGCAGCTTTCCAGGGGGAGCGGTAGAGACCCAGTACTTC.

This rearrangement joins TRBV5-6 to TRBJ2-3; D tentatively fits TRBD1 or TRBD2 (6 bases each). V lost 4 bases to trimming and J lost 3 bases, with 15 bases between them. Per germline, CDR1 SGHDT and CDR2 YYEEEE. This CDR3 is built from 15 residues. The CDR3 here is CASSPGASRTDTQYF. The CDR3 coding sequence is TGTGCCAGCAGCCCGGGGGCCTCCAGGACAGATACGCAGTATTTT.

V usage is TRBV29-1 and J usage is TRBJ1-2, with D uncertain. The V and J ends lost 0 bases and 4 bases respectively, with 6 bases between them. This CDR3 region has 12 residues. In germline, CDR1 is SQVTM, CDR2 ANQGSEA. The CDR3 region is CSVEDLFYGYTF. CDR3 coding DNA: TGCAGCGTTGAAGACCTATTCTATGGCTACACCTTC.

In its sample, this clone ranks as large (0.1 to 1%). This rearrangement joins TRBV7-9 to TRBJ1-1, with 11 bases matching TRBD1. The CDR3 totals 16 residues. V lost 6 bases, J lost 5 bases, and 11 bases stayed unmatched. Germline assignment: CDR1 SEHNR and CDR2 FQNEAQ (reference sequence). Written as DNA, the CDR3 is TGTGCCAGCAGTTTACCGGGACAGGGGGTATATACTGAAGCTTTCTTT. It yields the protein CASSLPGQGVYTEAFF.

This chain connects TRBV6-1 to TRBJ2-7; 12 bases are shared with TRBD2. This CDR3 contains 15 residues. J gave up 3 bases and V 4 bases, and 4 bases lay outside the gene matches. Germline V lookup: CDR1 MNHNS, CDR2 SASEGT. CDR3 in amino acids: CASSGTSGVFYEQYF. As DNA, the CDR3 is TGTGCCAGCAGTGGGACTAGCGGGGTATTCTACGAGCAGTACTTC.

The chain combines TRBV7-2 with TRBJ2-1; 10 positions agree with TRBD2. Germline CDR1 reads SGHTA; CDR2 reads FQGNSA. The ends lost 1 base at V and 0 bases at J; junction bases unmatched: 6. This CDR3 region has 18 residues. The CDR3 spells CASSLVASGGSSYNEQFF. The CDR3 DNA reads as TGTGCCAGCAGCTTAGTCGCTAGCGGGGGCAGCTCCTACAATGAGCAGTTCTTC.

This clone was seen just once. This sequence joins TRBV27 and TRBJ2-2, with 9 nucleotides matching TRBD1. V shed 7 bases, J shed 3 bases, and the junction held 6 bases outside the gene matches. This CDR3 is 15 amino acids long. CDR1 and CDR2 (germline): MNHEY, SMNVEV (reference sequence). The CDR3 reads CASKGTGYYTGELFF. As DNA, the CDR3 is TGTGCCAGCAAGGGGACAGGGTATTACACCGGGGAGCTGTTTTTT.